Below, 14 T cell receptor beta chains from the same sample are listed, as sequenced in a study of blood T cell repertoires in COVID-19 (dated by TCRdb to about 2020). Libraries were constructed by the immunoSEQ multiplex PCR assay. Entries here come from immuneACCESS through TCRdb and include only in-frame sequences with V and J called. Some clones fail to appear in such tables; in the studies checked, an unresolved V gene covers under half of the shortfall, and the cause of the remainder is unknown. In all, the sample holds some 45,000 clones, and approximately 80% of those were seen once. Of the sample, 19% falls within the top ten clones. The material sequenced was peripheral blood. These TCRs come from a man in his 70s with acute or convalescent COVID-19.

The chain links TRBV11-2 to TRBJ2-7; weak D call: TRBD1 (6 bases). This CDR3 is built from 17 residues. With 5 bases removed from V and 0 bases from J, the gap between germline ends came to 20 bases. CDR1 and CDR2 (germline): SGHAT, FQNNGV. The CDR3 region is CASSQFPPGQTSYEQYF. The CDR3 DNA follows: TGTGCCAGCAGCCAGTTCCCACCGGGACAAACCTCCTACGAGCAGTACTTC.

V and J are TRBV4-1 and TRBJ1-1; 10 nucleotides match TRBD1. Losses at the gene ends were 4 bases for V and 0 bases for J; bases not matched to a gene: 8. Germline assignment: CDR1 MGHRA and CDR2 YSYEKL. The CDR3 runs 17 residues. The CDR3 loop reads CASSPRTGGTLNTEAFF. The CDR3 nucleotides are TGCGCCAGCAGCCCTCGGACAGGGGGGACTCTGAACACTGAAGCTTTCTTT.

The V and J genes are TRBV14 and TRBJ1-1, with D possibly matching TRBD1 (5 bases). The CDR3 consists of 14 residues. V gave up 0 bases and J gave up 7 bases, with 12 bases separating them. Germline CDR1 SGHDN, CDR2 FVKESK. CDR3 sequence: CASSQDLWGGEAFF. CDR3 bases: TGTGCCAGCAGCCAAGATCTTTGGGGCGGTGAAGCTTTCTTT.

CDR3 sequence reads: CASSTQGGTEAFF. CDR3 DNA sequence: TGTGCCAGCAGCACGCAGGGGGGTACTGAAGCTTTCTTT. This sequence joins TRBV11-2 and TRBJ1-1, with TRBD1 identical over 7 bases. CDR1 SGHAT and CDR2 FQNNGV come from the germline V gene. With V trimmed by 5 bases and J by 5 bases, 5 bases remained unmatched. This CDR3 region has 13 residues.

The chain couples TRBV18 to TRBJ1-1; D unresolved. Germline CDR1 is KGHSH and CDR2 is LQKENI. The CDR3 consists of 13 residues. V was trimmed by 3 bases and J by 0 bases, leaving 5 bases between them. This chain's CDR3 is CASSPGMNTEAFF. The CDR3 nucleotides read TGTGCCAGCTCACCGGGCATGAACACTGAAGCTTTCTTT.

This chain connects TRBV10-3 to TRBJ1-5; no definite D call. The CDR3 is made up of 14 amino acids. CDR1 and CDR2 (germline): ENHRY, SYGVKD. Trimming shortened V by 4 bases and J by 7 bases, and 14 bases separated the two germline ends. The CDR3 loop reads CAISARTGGQPQHF. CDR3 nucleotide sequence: TGTGCCATCAGTGCCCGGACGGGAGGACAGCCCCAGCATTTT.

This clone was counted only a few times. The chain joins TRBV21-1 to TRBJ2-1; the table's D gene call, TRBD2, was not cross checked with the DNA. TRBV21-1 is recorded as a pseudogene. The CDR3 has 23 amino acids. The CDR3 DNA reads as TGTGCCAGCAGCAAAAGAAACTTCGTCCCGTGCTCGGTAGCGGGGGGTTTTTACAATGAGCAGTTCTTC. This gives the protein CASSKRNFVPCSVAGGFYNEQFF.

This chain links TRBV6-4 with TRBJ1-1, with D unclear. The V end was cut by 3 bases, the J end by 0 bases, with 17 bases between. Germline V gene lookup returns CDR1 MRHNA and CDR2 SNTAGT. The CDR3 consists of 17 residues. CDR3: CASSEPVVSRMNTEAFF. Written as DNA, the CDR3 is TGTGCCAGCAGTGAACCTGTGGTGAGTAGAATGAACACTGAAGCTTTCTTT.

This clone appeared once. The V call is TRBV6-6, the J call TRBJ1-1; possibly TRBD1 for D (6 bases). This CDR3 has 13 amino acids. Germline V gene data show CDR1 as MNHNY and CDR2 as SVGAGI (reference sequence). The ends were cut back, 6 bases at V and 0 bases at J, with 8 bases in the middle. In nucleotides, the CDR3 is TGTGCCAGCAGAGGGACACTGAACACTGAAGCTTTCTTT. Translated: CASRGTLNTEAFF.

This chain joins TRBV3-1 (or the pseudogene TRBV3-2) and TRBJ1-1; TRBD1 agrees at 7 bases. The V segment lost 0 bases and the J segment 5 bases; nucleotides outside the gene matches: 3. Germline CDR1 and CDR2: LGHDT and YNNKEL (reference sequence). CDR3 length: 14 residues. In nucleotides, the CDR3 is TGTGCCAGCAGCCAAGAGACAGGGAGGACTGAAGCTTTCTTT. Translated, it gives CASSQETGRTEAFF.

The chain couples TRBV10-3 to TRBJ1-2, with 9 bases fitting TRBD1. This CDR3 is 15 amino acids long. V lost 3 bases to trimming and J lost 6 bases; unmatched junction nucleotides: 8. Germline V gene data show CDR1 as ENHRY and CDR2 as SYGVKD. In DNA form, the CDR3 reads TGTGCCATCAGTGACAGGACAGGGGAGATGGATGGCTACACCTTC. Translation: CAISDRTGEMDGYTF.

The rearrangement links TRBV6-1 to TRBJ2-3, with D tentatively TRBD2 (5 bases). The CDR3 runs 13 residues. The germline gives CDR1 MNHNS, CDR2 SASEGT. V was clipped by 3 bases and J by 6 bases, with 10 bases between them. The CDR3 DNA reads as TGTGCCAGCAGTGACCCCCGCGGGGATACGCAGTATTTT. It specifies CASSDPRGDTQYF.

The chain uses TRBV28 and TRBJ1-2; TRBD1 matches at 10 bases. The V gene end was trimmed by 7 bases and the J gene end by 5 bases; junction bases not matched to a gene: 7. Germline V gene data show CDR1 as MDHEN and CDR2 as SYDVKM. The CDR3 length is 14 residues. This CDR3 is CASKGTGVGYGYTF. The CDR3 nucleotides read TGTGCCAGCAAGGGGACAGGGGTCGGGTATGGCTACACCTTC.

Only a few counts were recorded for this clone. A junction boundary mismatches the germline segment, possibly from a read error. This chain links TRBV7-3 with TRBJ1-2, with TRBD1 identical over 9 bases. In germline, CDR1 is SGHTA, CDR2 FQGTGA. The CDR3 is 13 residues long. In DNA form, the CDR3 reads TGTGCCAGCAGCTCAGAACCGGGACAGGGTTACCACTTC. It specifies CASSSEPGQGYHF.